This TCR beta chain is from a study of cytotoxic CD8 clonotypes in ibrutinib-treated CLL. This CDR3 spans 15 amino acids. Per germline, CDR1 SGHVS and CDR2 FQNEAQ. Trimming at V came to 5 bases and at J to 6 bases, leaving 7 bases not matched to a gene. Sequencing was performed with immunoSEQ multiplex PCR; in TCRdb, only in-frame clones are kept and a portion is missing. Of roughly 200,000 clones in the sample, approximately 72% were seen once. The sequencing here drew on PBMCs, taken after 24 months of ibrutinib treatment. This clonotype was sampled from a human donor with chronic lymphocytic leukemia. The rearrangement joins TRBV7-8 to TRBJ2-1; 10 bases match TRBD2. This CDR3 reads CASSVLAGALNEQFF. The CDR3 region has the DNA TGTGCCAGCAGCGTTCTAGCGGGAGCTCTCAATGAGCAGTTCTTC.